The source of this T cell receptor beta chain is a study of OX40 agonist ivuxolimab in advanced cancers. With respect to the entire study: Ivuxolimab was an agonistic, fully human IgG2 monoclonal antibody directed against OX40 (CD134), a costimulatory receptor. Three dose-escalation patients achieved partial responses, one with hepatocellular carcinoma and two with cutaneous melanoma. The paper reports the monotherapy dose-escalation portion (N of about 47 patients) of the phase I ivuxolimab trial. Patients were allowed to have had prior anti-PD-1, anti-PD-L1 or anti-CTLA-4 therapy, and 40% of the dose-escalation patients had been treated with checkpoint inhibitors. The dose-escalation cohort was 80% to 90% male with a mean age of about 60 years, ranging from roughly 20 to 80. The purpose of peripheral TCRbeta sequencing was to test whether ivuxolimab changed TCR sequence diversity and led to clonal T-cell expansion. Intravenous ivuxolimab was administered to patients every 2 weeks at six dose levels: 0.01, 0.1, 0.3, 1.5, 3 and 10 mg/kg. Of the 50 or so patients in dose escalation, around 19 had hepatocellular carcinoma, some 15 had melanoma, 9 had renal cell carcinoma and 9 had head and neck cancer. Study-level results and caveats: Low levels of normalized T-cell clonal expansion were also shown by some nonresponding patients. The antigen specificity of the peripheral T cells that underwent clonal expansion was not determined. Clonal expansion of both CD4+ and CD8+ blood T cells was observed from baseline to week 6 at doses 0.1 to 3.0 mg/kg. In the 0.1-3.0 mg/kg groups, partial responders had among the lowest normalized peripheral clonal expansion, particularly in CD8+ T cells. On average, CD8+ T cells showed more expanded clones than CD4+ T cells after ivuxolimab.

Genomic DNA was extracted from sorted cells for sequencing of the TCRbeta CDR3 region. The immunoSEQ Assay was used for sequencing of TCRbeta CDR3 regions. This immuneACCESS table, as held by TCRdb, lists in-frame sequences with V and J called but not all clones. Of the missing ones, under half trace to an unresolved V gene in checked studies; the others have no known cause. The sample has 35,000 to 50,000 clones on record, around nine tenths of them singletons. Jointly, the top ten make up less than 1.3% of the sample. Patients with a history of autoimmune disease or receiving systemic immunosuppression were excluded from the trial. Peripheral blood for TCR sequencing was collected from all dose cohorts at baseline, on cycle 4 day 1, and on cycle 7 day 1. The samples were drawn from a first-in-human, open-label, multicenter phase I dose-escalation trial of ivuxolimab. Adults with locally advanced or metastatic melanoma, renal cell carcinoma, hepatocellular carcinoma or head and neck squamous cell carcinoma were enrolled in the trial. Before TCR sequencing, CD4+ and CD8+ T cells were separately sorted from peripheral blood.

As concerns this clone: Its specific antigen is unknown. It has no much larger one-base neighbor in the sample; base qualities were not kept.

CDR1 SEHNR and CDR2 FQNEAQ were looked up in the germline V gene (reference sequence). The germline V and J ends show losses of 2 bases and 2 bases respectively, and no gene match explains 8 bases of the junction. The CDR3 runs 17 residues from the cysteine to the phenylalanine. Of the read, only the CDR3 DNA is kept; its 51 bases are in frame from base 1. Recombination joined TRBV7-9 with TRBJ2-7; a stretch of 11 junction bases matches TRBD2. This TCR derives from an adult with an advanced solid tumor such as melanoma, head and neck, liver or kidney cancer. The specimen was CD4+ or CD8+ T cells sorted from blood, collected in a trial of the OX40 agonist ivuxolimab. The DNA is TGTGCCAGCAGCTTATCCCTTCCTAGCGGGAGGCCCTACGAGCAGTACTTC. Its protein is CASSLSLPSGRPYEQYF.